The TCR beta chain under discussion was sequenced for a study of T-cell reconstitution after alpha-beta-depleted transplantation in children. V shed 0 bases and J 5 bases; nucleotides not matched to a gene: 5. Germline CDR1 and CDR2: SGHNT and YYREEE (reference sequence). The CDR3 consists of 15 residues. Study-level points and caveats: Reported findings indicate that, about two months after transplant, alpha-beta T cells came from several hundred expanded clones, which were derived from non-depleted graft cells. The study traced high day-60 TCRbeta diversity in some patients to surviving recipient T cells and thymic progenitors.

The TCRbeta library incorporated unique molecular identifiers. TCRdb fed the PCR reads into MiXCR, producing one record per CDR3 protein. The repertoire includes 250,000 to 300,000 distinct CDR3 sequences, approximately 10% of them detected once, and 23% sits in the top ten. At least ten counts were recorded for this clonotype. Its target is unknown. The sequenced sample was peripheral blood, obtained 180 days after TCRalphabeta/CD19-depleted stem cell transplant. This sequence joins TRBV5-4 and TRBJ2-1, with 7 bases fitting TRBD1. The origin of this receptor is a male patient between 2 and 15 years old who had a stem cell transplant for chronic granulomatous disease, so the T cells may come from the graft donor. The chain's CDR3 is CASSLERDSDNEQFF. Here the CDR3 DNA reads TGTGCCAGCAGCTTGGAGAGGGACAGCGACAATGAGCAGTTCTTC.